Below, one T cell receptor (beta chain) is given with its context. Germline V gene sequence: CDR1 SGHRS, CDR2 YFSETQ. The CDR3 extends over 16 amino acids. The trim removed 0 bases at V and 5 bases at J, leaving 10 bases unmatched. This sample was included in a study of shared T cell receptors in the human thymus. Method: immunoSEQ multiplex PCR; TCRdb's copy keeps in-frame clones and lacks some. The sample gives approximately 730,000 clones, 80% to 90% of which show up once; around 0.0099% is in the top ten. These data also featured in a second study, about human thymus T cells.

The clonotype originates from a girl less than two years old with a congenital heart defect. The V gene is TRBV5-1, the J gene TRBJ1-1; 7 bases are a match to TRBD1. Sequencing used thymocytes. CDR3 in DNA: TGCGCCAGCAGCTTGGTAGCCAGGGGGTTTTGGACTGAAGCTTTCTTT. It specifies CASSLVARGFWTEAFF.